One sample yielded the 21 T cell receptor beta chains listed below, sequenced in a study of breast tumors, draining lymph nodes, adjacent tissues. Breast cancer patients provided tissue from their axillary draining lymph nodes. TCRdb re-analysed the multiplex PCR reads in MiXCR, keeping a single row per CDR3 protein. This table holds approximately 130,000 distinct CDR3 sequences, around 20% found once. Sequenced: axillary lymph node tissue. These receptors originate from a female donor with breast cancer. Some clones in this sample may be carry-over from other donors' samples.

This clonotype was counted at least ten times. The V and J genes are TRBV5-5 and TRBJ1-3; D might be TRBD1 (6 bases). CDR1 is SGHKS, CDR2 YYEKEE, per germline (reference sequence). The ends were cut back, 4 bases at V and 1 base at J, with 15 bases in the middle. This CDR3 comprises 16 residues. This chain's CDR3 is CASSAVTGLSGNTIYF. The CDR3 DNA reads TGTGCCAGCAGCGCCGTGACAGGACTATCTGGAAACACCATATATTTT.

Ten or more counts support this clonotype. The chain joins TRBV19 to TRBJ2-3, with D uncertain. With 9 bases removed from V and 0 bases from J, the gap between germline ends came to 10 bases. This CDR3 region has 13 residues. Germline-derived CDR1 and CDR2 are LNHDA and SQIVND (reference sequence). CDR3 in DNA: TGTGCCAGCAGCGCCGCCAGCACAGATACGCAGTATTTT. The encoded protein is CASSAASTDTQYF.

This clonotype was counted many times. This chain uses TRBV4-1 with TRBJ1-4, with D possibly TRBD1 on 6 matching bases. Looked up from germline, CDR1 is MGHRA and CDR2 is YSYEKL. The CDR3 is made up of 15 amino acids. V lost 0 bases and J 10 bases, leaving 15 bases between the germline ends. CDR3 DNA: TGCGCCAGCAGCCAAGATAACAGGGCGTCGGGAAAACTGTTTTTT. It specifies CASSQDNRASGKLFF.

This clonotype was recorded at least ten times. The chain has TRBV9 and TRBJ1-4; D perhaps matches TRBD1 (6 bases). CDR3 length: 17 residues. Germline V gene data show CDR1 as SGDLS and CDR2 as YYNGEE. V was cut by 3 bases and J by 7 bases, with 22 bases left in between. In nucleotides, the CDR3 is TGTGCCAGCAGCGCCATAGATTACAGGGCCTCGGGTGAAAAACTGTTTTTT. It codes for CASSAIDYRASGEKLFF.

The chain combines TRBV7-2 with TRBJ2-1, with 7 bases fitting TRBD2. J lost 8 bases, V lost 0 bases, and 13 bases had no gene match. CDR1 and CDR2 (germline): SGHTA, FQGNSA. The CDR3 consists of 17 residues. Here the CDR3 reads CASSLAGGGSPNYEQFF. The CDR3 DNA sequence: TGTGCCAGCAGCTTAGCGGGGGGGGGGAGCCCAAATTATGAGCAGTTCTTC.

Comments on this clonotype: A much larger clone lies one base from this, so it may be a read error. This CDR3 fails to terminate in the conserved phenylalanine or tryptophan, so it likely reflects a read error. This chain uses TRBV20-1 with TRBJ1-2, with TRBD1 identical over 7 bases. Germline V gene sequence: CDR1 DFQATT, CDR2 SNEGSKA (reference sequence). The CDR3 loop spans 15 amino acids. Trimming at V came to 1 base and at J to 5 bases, leaving 10 bases not matched to a gene. The CDR3 is CSARARGTESYGYTL. For the CDR3, the DNA is TGCAGTGCTAGAGCCCGGGGGACAGAGAGTTATGGCTACACCCTC.

The J gene is TRBJ1-5, the V gene TRBV28; D is perhaps TRBD1 (5 bases). Trimming cost V 2 bases and J 8 bases, with 13 bases left between them. CDR3 length: 14 residues. Per the germline V gene, CDR1 is MDHEN and CDR2 is SYDVKM. The CDR3 region is CASSLGIWGKPQHF. CDR3 DNA sequence: TGTGCCAGCAGTTTAGGGATCTGGGGGAAGCCCCAGCATTTT.

This clonotype was picked up many times. J is TRBJ1-3 and V is TRBV6-5; D is unclear. The CDR3 runs to 14 residues. Germline CDR1 and CDR2: MNHEY and SVGAGI. Trimming stripped 0 bases from V and 1 base from J, with 4 bases between. In nucleotides, the CDR3 is TGTGCCAGCAGTTACTCGGGATCTGGAAACACCATATATTTT. Translating gives CASSYSGSGNTIYF.

At least ten counts were recorded for this clonotype. V is TRBV9 and J is TRBJ1-2; D not resolved. CDR3 length: 15 residues. Trimming removed 0 bases from V and 2 bases from J, with 11 bases in between. The germline V gene has CDR1 SGDLS and CDR2 YYNGEE. The CDR3 DNA reads as TGTGCCAGCAGCGTAGTTACCCATATAAACTATGGCTACACCTTC. Protein: CASSVVTHINYGYTF. Supplemented by reference TRBV9 and TRBJ1-2, the full variable domain reads DSGVTQTPKHLITATGQRVTLRCSPRSGDLSVYWYQQSLDQGLQFLIQYYNGEERAKGNILERFSAQQFPDLHSELNLSSLELGDSALYFCASSVVTHINYGYTFGSGTRLTVV.

In this sample, this clonotype turned up many times. This chain joins TRBV14 and TRBJ2-1; D gene uncertain. CDR1 and CDR2 from the germline V gene are SGHDN and FVKESK. V was clipped by 1 base and J by 6 bases, with 7 bases between them. This CDR3 is 13 amino acids long. The CDR3 sequence: CASSQGLLNEQFF. The CDR3 DNA follows: TGTGCCAGCAGCCAAGGACTTCTCAATGAGCAGTTCTTC.

This clonotype was seen only once. A clone one base away is much larger, so this may be a read error. This chain connects TRBV5-4 to TRBJ1-3; D is perhaps TRBD1 (6 bases). CDR1 SGHNT and CDR2 YYREEE come from the germline V gene (reference sequence). CDR3 length equals 18 residues. The CDR3 bases are TGTGCCAGCAGCTTGCTCGGGGGGGGCGAGTACTCTGGAAACACCATACATTTT. This translates into CASSLLGGGEYSGNTIHF.

This clonotype has at least ten counts. The gene calls are TRBV20-1 and TRBJ2-1, with D perhaps being TRBD1 or TRBD2 (5 bases each). Germline CDR1 DFQATT, CDR2 SNEGSKA (reference sequence). This CDR3 has 15 residues. Trimming took 0 bases from V and 4 from J, leaving 13 bases between them. The CDR3 DNA sequence: TGCAGTGCTAGAGATACGGCCTGGGGGTACAATGAGCAGTTCTTC. Its protein is CSARDTAWGYNEQFF.

Ten or more counts support this clonotype. This chain connects TRBV11-2 to TRBJ2-5, with a tentative D call TRBD2 (6 bases). The CDR3 runs 14 residues. The V end was cut by 5 bases, the J end by 2 bases, with 12 bases between. Germline V gene lookup returns CDR1 SGHAT and CDR2 FQNNGV. In DNA, the CDR3 is TGTGCCAGCAGCCAAGGGACTGCACAAGAGACCCAGTACTTC. Its protein is CASSQGTAQETQYF. Together with reference TRBV11-2 and TRBJ2-5, the CDR3 gives the full variable domain: EAGVAQSPRYKIIEKRQSVAFWCNPISGHATLYWYQQILGQGPKLLIQFQNNGVVDDSQLPKDRFSAERLKGVDSTLKIQPAKLEDSAVYLCASSQGTAQETQYFGPGTRLLVL.

This clonotype was counted many times. The chain uses TRBV6-6 and TRBJ1-2, with unresolved D. The V gene's germline CDR1 is MNHNY and CDR2 SVGAGI (reference sequence). V dropped 2 bases and J dropped 8 bases, with 6 bases sitting between them. The CDR3 is made up of 11 amino acids. The CDR3 sequence: CASSYARGYTF. The CDR3 DNA follows: TGTGCCAGCAGTTACGCGAGGGGCTACACCTTC.

This clonotype was detected many times. In DNA form, the CDR3 reads TGTGCCAGCAGCCACGGGGGAGGGGCCTACGAGCAGTACTTC. Its protein product is CASSHGGGAYEQYF. The chain employs TRBV3-1 and TRBJ2-7, with 7 positions matching TRBD2. Germline V gene sequence: CDR1 LGHDT, CDR2 YNNKEL (reference sequence). Losses at the gene ends were 3 bases for V and 2 bases for J; bases not matched to a gene: 4. The CDR3 is 14 amino acids.

This clonotype was observed at least ten times. CDR3 bases: TGTGCCAGCAGTTACCTAGGGACTAGCGGATACGAGCAGTACTTC. Residues: CASSYLGTSGYEQYF. The V and J genes are TRBV6-5 and TRBJ2-7, with 11 bases identical to TRBD2. There are 15 residues in the CDR3. The trim removed 2 bases at V and 4 bases at J, leaving 4 bases unmatched. CDR1 is MNHEY, CDR2 SVGAGI, per germline.

This clonotype appeared many times. The J gene is TRBJ1-4, the V gene TRBV29-1, with 9 bases that match TRBD1. CDR3 length: 14 amino acids. The ends lost 6 bases at V and 1 base at J; junction bases unmatched: 3. The V gene's germline CDR1 is SQVTM and CDR2 ANQGSEA. The DNA of the CDR3 is TGCAGCGTAATGACAGGGGGAACTAATGAAAAACTGTTTTTT. It translates to CSVMTGGTNEKLFF.

Notes on this clonotype: A clone one base away is much larger, so this may be a read error. The gene calls are TRBV3-1 and TRBJ2-1; maybe TRBD1 (6 bases). In germline, CDR1 is LGHDT, CDR2 YNNKEL (reference sequence). Trimming took off 5 bases at V and 10 bases at J, with 18 bases between the two ends. The CDR3 is 14 amino acids. The CDR3 DNA follows: TGTGCCAGCAGCTTCCGGGACAAGAACTACGAGCAGTTCTTC. Protein sequence: CASSFRDKNYEQFF.

The chain uses TRBV12-3 or TRBV12-4 and TRBJ2-7, with 8 nucleotides matching TRBD1. Germline trimming cut 5 bases from V and 2 bases from J; bases unmatched to any gene: 5. This CDR3 spans 14 amino acids. The CDR3: CASSPRDRTYEQYF. CDR3 coding DNA: TGTGCCAGCAGTCCCCGGGACAGGACCTACGAGCAGTACTTC.

Comment on this clonotype: Just one base apart from a much larger clone, this may be a read error. This chain joins TRBV15 and TRBJ2-1, with D maybe TRBD1 (5 bases). Trimming pared 0 bases from V and 15 bases from J, leaving 18 bases between. Germline loops: CDR1 LNHNV, CDR2 YYDKDF (reference sequence). The CDR3 is made up of 14 amino acids. CDR3 nucleotides: TGTGCCACCAGCAGAGATAGAAGGGGCATGAGAATGTTCTTC. This translates into CATSRDRRGMRMFF.

In its sample, this clonotype was seen many times. This chain connects TRBV12-3 or TRBV12-4 to TRBJ2-7; D unresolved. The germline V and J ends were trimmed by 3 bases and 1 base, with 10 bases remaining between them. The CDR3 has 14 amino acids. The CDR3, as DNA: TGTGCCAGCAGTTTTGATGGTGGTTCCTACGAGCAGTACTTC. Its translation is CASSFDGGSYEQYF.